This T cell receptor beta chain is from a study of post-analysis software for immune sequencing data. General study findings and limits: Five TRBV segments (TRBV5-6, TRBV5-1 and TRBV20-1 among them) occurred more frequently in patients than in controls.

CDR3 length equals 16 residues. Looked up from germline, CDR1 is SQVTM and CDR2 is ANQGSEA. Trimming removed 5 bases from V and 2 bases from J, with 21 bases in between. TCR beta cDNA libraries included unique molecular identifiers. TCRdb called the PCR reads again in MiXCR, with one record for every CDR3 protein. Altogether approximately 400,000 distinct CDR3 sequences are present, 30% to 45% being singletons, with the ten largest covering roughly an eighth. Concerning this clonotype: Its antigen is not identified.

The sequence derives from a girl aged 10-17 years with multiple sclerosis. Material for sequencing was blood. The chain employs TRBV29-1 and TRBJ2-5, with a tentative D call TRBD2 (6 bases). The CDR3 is CSVRGIRDSTQETQYF. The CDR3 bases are TGCAGCGTTCGGGGGATACGGGACTCCACACAAGAGACCCAGTACTTC. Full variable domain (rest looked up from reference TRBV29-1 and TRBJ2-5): SAVISQKPSRDICQRGTSLTIQCQVDSQVTMMFWYRQQPGQSLTLIATANQGSEATYESGFVIDKFPISRPNLTFSTLTVSNMSPEDSSIYLCSVRGIRDSTQETQYFGPGTRLLVL.